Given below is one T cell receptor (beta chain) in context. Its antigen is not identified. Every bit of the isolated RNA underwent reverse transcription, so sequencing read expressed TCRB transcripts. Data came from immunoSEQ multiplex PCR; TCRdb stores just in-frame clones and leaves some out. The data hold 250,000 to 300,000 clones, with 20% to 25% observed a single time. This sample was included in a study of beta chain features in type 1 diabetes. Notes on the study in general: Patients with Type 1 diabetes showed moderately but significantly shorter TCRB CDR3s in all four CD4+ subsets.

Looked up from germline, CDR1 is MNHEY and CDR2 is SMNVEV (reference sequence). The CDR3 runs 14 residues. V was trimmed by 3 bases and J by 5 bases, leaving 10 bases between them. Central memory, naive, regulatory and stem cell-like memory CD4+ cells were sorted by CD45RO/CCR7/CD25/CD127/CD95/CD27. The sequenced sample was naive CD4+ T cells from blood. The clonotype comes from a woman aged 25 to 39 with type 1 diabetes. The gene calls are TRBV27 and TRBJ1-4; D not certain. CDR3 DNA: TGTGCCAGCAGTTTGAGCGGACCGAATGAAAAACTGTTTTTT. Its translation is CASSLSGPNEKLFF.